This is a list of T cell receptor beta chains from one sample in a study of CD8 T cells in ankylosing spondylitis. MiXCR, applied by TCRdb to the 5' RACE reads, yields one record per CDR3 protein. This repertoire shows around 300,000 distinct CDR3 sequences, around 15% found once; its top ten account for 0.95% to 1.4%. Source material: blood, either unsorted or a sorted T cell fraction (not recorded which). The source of these receptors is a male donor with ankylosing spondylitis or in good health (not recorded which). Both conserved end residues are part of each CDR3. A D gene is named only where the DNA matches it firmly. The size entry is marked missing in some rows and otherwise reads once, few, many or a size class.

V: TRBV2
J: TRBJ1-2
size: NA
D: TRBD1
CDR3: CASRGAGGAYYTF
DNA: TGTGCCAGCAGGGGGGCAGGGGGCGCGTACTACACCTTC

V: TRBV12-5
J: TRBJ2-1
size: many
D: NA
CDR3: CASGLVQGAYNEQFF
DNA: TGTGCTAGTGGTTTGGTACAGGGCGCCTACAATGAGCAGTTCTTC

V: TRBV5-1
J: TRBJ2-7
size: NA
D: TRBD2
CDR3: CASQESLAGNGYEQYF
DNA: TGCGCCAGCCAGGAAAGTCTAGCGGGGAATGGCTACGAGCAGTACTTC

V: TRBV7-9
J: TRBJ1-1
size: NA
D: NA
CDR3: CASSNLNTEAFF
DNA: TGTGCCAGCAGCAACCTGAACACTGAAGCTTTCTTT

V: TRBV18
J: TRBJ1-1
size: NA
D: NA
CDR3: CASSPRRPTVNTEAFF
DNA: TGTGCCAGCTCACCACGACGACCGACGGTGAACACTGAAGCTTTCTTT

V: TRBV10-3
J: TRBJ2-2
size: few
D: NA
CDR3: CAISGPGPSGELFF
DNA: TGTGCCATCAGTGGGCCAGGGCCATCCGGGGAGCTGTTTTTT

V: TRBV12-3/TRBV12-4
J: TRBJ2-7
size: NA
D: NA
CDR3: CASSGTSVNYEQYF
DNA: TGTGCCAGCAGCGGGACTTCCGTGAACTACGAGCAGTACTTC

V: TRBV12-3/TRBV12-4
J: TRBJ1-5
size: NA
D: TRBD1
CDR3: CASSSYQGDQPQHF
DNA: TGTGCCAGTTCCTCTTACCAGGGGGATCAGCCCCAGCATTTT

V: TRBV14
J: TRBJ2-1
size: many
D: NA
CDR3: CASSQDSGSSYNEQFF
DNA: TGTGCCAGCAGCCAAGACTCCGGGAGCTCCTACAATGAGCAGTTCTTC

V: TRBV29-1
J: TRBJ1-5
size: few
D: NA
CDR3: CSVVFGNQPQHF
DNA: TGCAGCGTTGTGTTTGGAAATCAGCCCCAGCATTTT

V: TRBV5-1
J: TRBJ2-7
size: once
D: TRBD2
CDR3: CASSWVGTGGDEQYF
DNA: TGCGCCAGCAGCTGGGTCGGGACTGGGGGGGACGAGCAGTACTTC

V: TRBV5-1
J: TRBJ2-3
size: few
D: NA
CDR3: CASSTMERNPNTQYF
DNA: TGCGCCAGCAGCACCATGGAGCGGAACCCGAATACGCAGTATTTT

V: TRBV11-2
J: TRBJ1-1
size: many
D: NA
CDR3: CASSLDFGVRNTEAFF
DNA: TGTGCCAGCAGCTTAGATTTCGGTGTCCGGAACACTGAAGCTTTCTTT

V: TRBV7-9
J: TRBJ2-1
size: many
D: NA
CDR3: CASGSPGKAYNEQFF
DNA: TGTGCCAGCGGATCGCCTGGTAAGGCCTACAATGAGCAGTTCTTC

V: TRBV12-3/TRBV12-4
J: TRBJ2-5
size: many
D: TRBD2
CDR3: CASRAGTSGRKETQYF
DNA: TGTGCCAGCAGGGCCGGGACTAGCGGGAGGAAAGAGACCCAGTACTTC

V: TRBV9
J: TRBJ2-1
size: NA
D: NA
CDR3: CASSVGAPMGNEQFF
DNA: TGTGCCAGCAGCGTAGGGGCTCCCATGGGGAATGAGCAGTTCTTC

V: TRBV15
J: TRBJ2-2
size: NA
D: TRBD2
CDR3: CATRRTSGSGYTGELFF
DNA: TGTGCCACCCGCCGGACTAGCGGGAGTGGTTACACCGGGGAGCTGTTTTTT

V: TRBV27
J: TRBJ1-6
size: NA
D: NA
CDR3: CASSLSDQGNSPLHF
DNA: TGTGCCAGCAGTTTATCGGATCAGGGTAATTCACCCCTCCACTTT

V: TRBV3-1
J: TRBJ2-5
size: few
D: NA
CDR3: CASSLLSGTKETQYF
DNA: TGTGCCAGCAGCCTCCTGTCGGGAACTAAAGAGACCCAGTACTTC

V: TRBV5-6
J: TRBJ2-1
size: NA
D: NA
CDR3: CASSFRDSSSYNEQFF
DNA: TGTGCCAGCAGCTTCCGTGACTCCAGCTCCTACAATGAGCAGTTCTTC

V: TRBV7-2
J: TRBJ1-2
size: NA
D: NA
CDR3: CASSLAGGRGGYTF
DNA: TGTGCCAGCAGCTTAGCCGGGGGGCGGGGTGGCTACACCTTC

V: TRBV6-5
J: TRBJ1-3
size: many
D: NA
CDR3: CASSYAQVGSGNTIYF
DNA: TGTGCCAGCAGTTACGCACAGGTCGGGTCTGGAAACACCATATATTTT

V: TRBV7-9
J: TRBJ2-1
size: NA
D: NA
CDR3: CASSLDIAEQFF
DNA: TGTGCCAGCAGCTTAGATATCGCTGAGCAGTTCTTC

V: TRBV7-2
J: TRBJ1-4
size: many
D: NA
CDR3: CASSEGTNEKLFF
DNA: TGTGCCAGCAGCGAAGGCACTAATGAAAAACTGTTTTTT

V: TRBV5-1
J: TRBJ1-1
size: NA
D: NA
CDR3: CASRSGPGGNTEAFF
DNA: TGCGCCAGCAGGTCGGGGCCGGGGGGGAACACTGAAGCTTTCTTT

V: TRBV27
J: TRBJ1-6
size: NA
D: TRBD1
CDR3: CASSLLGGGNNSPLHF
DNA: TGTGCCAGCAGTTTATTAGGGGGCGGGAATAATTCACCCCTCCACTTT

V: TRBV5-1
J: TRBJ2-5
size: many
D: NA
CDR3: CASSLAAEETQYF
DNA: TGCGCCAGCAGCTTGGCGGCAGAAGAGACCCAGTACTTC

V: TRBV7-8
J: TRBJ2-1
size: few
D: NA
CDR3: CASSRPQNAEQFF
DNA: TGTGCCAGCAGCCGACCCCAGAATGCTGAGCAGTTCTTC

V: TRBV7-2
J: TRBJ2-7
size: NA
D: TRBD2
CDR3: CASSPGFSGRNEQYF
DNA: TGTGCCAGCAGCCCAGGATTTAGCGGGAGAAACGAGCAGTACTTC

V: TRBV3-1
J: TRBJ1-3
size: NA
D: NA
CDR3: CASREAGNTIYF
DNA: TGTGCCAGCAGGGAGGCTGGAAACACCATATATTTT

V: TRBV30
J: TRBJ1-6
size: NA
D: NA
CDR3: CAWSALQAYNSPLHF
DNA: TGTGCCTGGAGTGCCCTCCAGGCCTATAATTCACCCCTCCACTTT

V: TRBV12-3/TRBV12-4
J: TRBJ2-3
size: NA
D: TRBD2
CDR3: CAFSSWGLAGGLADTQYF
DNA: TGTGCCTTCAGTTCTTGGGGACTAGCGGGGGGGCTCGCAGATACGCAGTATTTT

V: TRBV6-1
J: TRBJ2-3
size: NA
D: TRBD2
CDR3: CASTGTSGRNTQYF
DNA: TGTGCCAGCACGGGGACTAGCGGGAGAAATACGCAGTATTTT

V: TRBV5-1
J: TRBJ1-2
size: few
D: TRBD1
CDR3: CASSSPGTGYYGYTF
DNA: TGCGCCAGCAGCTCGCCTGGGACAGGGTACTATGGCTACACCTTC

V: TRBV4-2
J: TRBJ2-1
size: many
D: NA
CDR3: CASSHEAGLSYNEQFF
DNA: TGTGCCAGCAGCCACGAAGCGGGCCTCTCCTACAATGAGCAGTTCTTC

V: TRBV7-2
J: TRBJ1-1
size: NA
D: NA
CDR3: CASSPRQSNTEAFF
DNA: TGTGCCAGCAGCCCCAGACAGTCTAACACTGAAGCTTTCTTT

V: TRBV10-3
J: TRBJ2-3
size: NA
D: NA
CDR3: CAISESEVGGTDTQYF
DNA: TGTGCCATCAGTGAGTCGGAGGTGGGGGGCACAGATACGCAGTATTTT

V: TRBV29-1
J: TRBJ2-7
size: few
D: NA
CDR3: CSVGTNEQYF
DNA: TGCAGCGTTGGAACCAACGAGCAGTACTTC

V: TRBV5-6
J: TRBJ1-2
size: NA
D: NA
CDR3: CASSLVAGSNGYTF
DNA: TGTGCCAGCAGCTTGGTGGCGGGATCCAATGGCTACACCTTC

V: TRBV27
J: TRBJ2-7
size: few
D: TRBD1
CDR3: CASRLPTGGEQYF
DNA: TGTGCCAGCAGGCTACCGACAGGGGGCGAGCAGTACTTC

V: TRBV6-2/TRBV6-3
J: TRBJ2-1
size: NA
D: NA
CDR3: CADESRFF
DNA: TGTGCCGACGAGAGCCGGTTCTTC

V: TRBV2
J: TRBJ2-1
size: NA
D: TRBD2
CDR3: CASSTGTRPSERRFNEQFF
DNA: TGTGCCAGCAGCACCGGGACTAGGCCGTCGGAGAGGAGGTTCAATGAGCAGTTCTTC

V: TRBV7-8
J: TRBJ2-2
size: few
D: TRBD2
CDR3: CASSSETGGTNTGELFF
DNA: TGTGCCAGCAGCTCCGAGACGGGGGGGACGAACACCGGGGAGCTGTTTTTT

V: TRBV11-3
J: TRBJ1-2
size: many
D: NA
CDR3: CASSLRPSGGYTF
DNA: TGTGCCAGCAGCTTAAGACCCTCCGGGGGCTACACCTTC

V: TRBV20-1
J: TRBJ1-5
size: NA
D: NA
CDR3: CSAAQGLGQPQHF
DNA: TGCAGTGCAGCCCAGGGGTTAGGTCAGCCCCAGCATTTT

V: TRBV28
J: TRBJ1-1
size: few
D: TRBD1
CDR3: CASSSPGTGVEAFF
DNA: TGTGCCAGCAGTTCCCCCGGGACAGGGGTCGAAGCTTTCTTT

V: TRBV3-1
J: TRBJ2-3
size: NA
D: NA
CDR3: CASSQDGVKSDTQYF
DNA: TGTGCCAGCAGCCAAGACGGCGTTAAGTCAGATACGCAGTATTTT

V: TRBV5-1
J: TRBJ2-3
size: NA
D: TRBD1
CDR3: CASSLVGQGQGTDTQYF
DNA: TGCGCCAGCAGCTTGGTAGGACAGGGTCAGGGCACAGATACGCAGTATTTT